A selection of T cell receptor beta chains follows, all from one sample in a study of blood T cell repertoires in COVID-19. Measured with immunoSEQ multiplex PCR; TCRdb has only the in-frame clones, and not every one. This table has approximately 85,000 clones, about 81% appearing once. Sequencing used peripheral blood. The receptor set was obtained from a human donor in a cohort sampled during active COVID-19. Both conserved end residues are part of each CDR3.

V,J,CDR3
TRBV19,TRBJ1-1,CASSIRQQGPEAFF
TRBV6-1,TRBJ1-5,CASSEDRVDQPQHF
TRBV9,TRBJ1-4,CASSVGQGTNEKLFF
TRBV5-4,TRBJ1-1,CASSLSGLQGAFF
TRBV11-2,TRBJ2-7,CASSLGLFRGRGGSYEQYF
TRBV2,TRBJ1-1,CASSVARGRTEAFF
TRBV9,TRBJ2-3,CASSGGTSGGNTDTQYF
TRBV11-2,TRBJ1-5,CASSVDRGAQPQHF
TRBV3-1/TRBV3-2,TRBJ2-7,CASSPPVGGREQYF
TRBV7-2,TRBJ2-5,CASSSGQGSGTQYF
TRBV12-3/TRBV12-4,TRBJ2-7,CASSFGSYEQYF
TRBV11-3,TRBJ2-2,CASSPSRGVGELFF
TRBV10-3,TRBJ1-1,CAISGVGGKKAFF
TRBV7-8,TRBJ1-1,CASTISPASTEAFF
TRBV27,TRBJ1-1,CASSLSAGRTEAFF
TRBV28,TRBJ1-5,CASSPPARGRQPQHF
TRBV18,TRBJ2-5,CASSPAGTGYAQYF
TRBV6-6,TRBJ2-1,CASSSAGTGNNEQFF
TRBV24-1,TRBJ2-3,CATSDLGTGESTDTQYF
TRBV5-1,TRBJ2-5,CASSKGQGFVQETQYF
TRBV3-1/TRBV3-2,TRBJ2-5,CASSPADRGLETQYF
TRBV7-3,TRBJ2-1,CASSAGLAGINEQFF
TRBV7-3,TRBJ2-3,CASSLTRTASTDTQYF
TRBV9,TRBJ1-3,CASSVSWQVENTIYF
TRBV7-9,TRBJ2-6,CASSLRGGAGANVLTF
TRBV15,TRBJ2-5,CATSRDRGWETQYF
TRBV4-1,TRBJ2-7,CASRPRLGSEQYF
TRBV5-1,TRBJ2-1,CASSFSRGRGEQFF
TRBV7-2,TRBJ2-5,CASRGGEGSQETQYF
TRBV3-1/TRBV3-2,TRBJ1-2,CASRKNRGRDGYTF
TRBV5-1,TRBJ1-1,CASSLVRPGDTEAFF
TRBV5-1,TRBJ2-7,CASSLDRGRSEQYF
TRBV5-5,TRBJ2-4,CASSWGRQAKNIQYF
TRBV7-2,TRBJ2-1,CASSRWGLAGGEQFF
TRBV7-7,TRBJ2-2,CASSRGTENTGELFF
TRBV3-1/TRBV3-2,TRBJ2-1,CASSHNNRDEQFF
TRBV28,TRBJ1-4,CASSPWTGTGEKLFF
TRBV5-1,TRBJ2-7,CASSLDRQVSSYEQYF
TRBV7-9,TRBJ2-2,CASSFSSGGSTGELFF
TRBV7-2,TRBJ2-1,CASSFSGARYNEQFF
TRBV3-1/TRBV3-2,TRBJ2-5,CASRLNREETQYF
TRBV2,TRBJ2-6,CASKLRGISSGANVLTF
TRBV11-2,TRBJ2-5,CASSRDRVAETQYF
TRBV14,TRBJ2-1,CASSQTQGANSYNEQFF
TRBV28,TRBJ2-7,CASSTESSAYEQYF